This TCR beta chain is drawn from a study of graft-versus-host responses after intestinal transplantation (dated by TCRdb to the early 2020s). General notes on the study: Multivisceral, liver-intestinal, or isolated intestinal transplants were received by the recipients. A cohort of some 24 intestinal transplant recipients, including one retransplant, was enrolled, and 3 patients lacking pretransplant specimens were excluded. Bulk TCR-beta CDR3 sequencing was used to track graft-versus-host and host-versus-graft alloreactive T cell clones in the graft, circulation and bone marrow after intestinal transplantation. Instead of going to the commercial service, samples from a few later patients were sequenced in-house on an Illumina MiSeq and processed with MiXCR. To identify alloreactive clones, pre-transplant mixed lymphocyte reaction products were sequenced and compared with unstimulated pre-transplant donor and recipient T cells. Every recipient was given anti-thymocyte globulin induction, followed by around three years of maintenance tacrolimus and steroids. Donor T cell macrochimerism was defined as a peak of at least 4% donor T cells among recipient peripheral blood mononuclear cells. What the authors observed across the whole study: Patients with donor T cell macrochimerism had high GvH to HvG T cell clonal ratios in their allografts. Early after transplant, declines in HvG clones were associated with peak levels of circulating GvH clones. The conclusions were limited by the relatively low number and heterogeneity of the intestinal transplant patients. GvH clones turned up in recipient bone marrow, with some appearing earlier in ileal mucosa or blood, a pattern consistent with an intestinal mucosal origin.

Library prep was done by the immunoSEQ multiplex PCR assay. For most patients, genomic DNA was isolated with the Qiagen DNeasy Blood and Tissue Kit and sent frozen to Adaptive Biotechnologies for TCR sequencing. For most patients, high-throughput TCR-beta CDR3 sequencing of genomic DNA was performed by Adaptive Biotechnologies. Concerning the study's data processing: Adaptive's ImmunoSEQ software was the source of the TCR sequencing data for 18 patients, while a few other patients were processed with MiXCR and VDJtools. To correct CD4 versus CD8 sorting errors, any sequence found in both subsets at a frequency ratio below 5:1 was removed. CDR3 nucleotide sequences shared between donor and recipient were removed because their origin could not be assigned. At least 2-fold expansion over unstimulated cells and a minimum CFSE-low frequency of 0.002% (template counts) or 0.001% (read counts) were required for clones to be classified as alloreactive. Clones detected in sequenced pre-transplant spleen, lymph node, or MLR CFSE-low populations of the donor or recipient were defined as mappable. Cumulative frequency of alloreactive clones was calculated as a percentage of all sequences weighted by copy number. This is the immuneACCESS table as TCRdb keeps it, with only in-frame sequences that have V and J called. A part of the clones is gone; compared with another copy, unresolved V genes explain less than half, and the rest is unexplained. The V and J calls and clone size come from that table; D and trimming were worked out from the DNA. This sample has 50,000 to 75,000 clones in its table, and almost 95% of those were observed once. 0.38% of the sample is taken by the ten largest.

V is shortened by 6 bases, J by 4 bases, and the region joining them spans 3 bases. The CDR3 spans 10 residues, from the cysteine through the phenylalanine. The only DNA kept is the CDR3, 30 bases in frame from the first base. The germline V gene specifies SGHNT as CDR1 and YENEEA as CDR2. The time point label for this specimen denotes: cells obtained before transplantation from donor or recipient. CD3+CD4+ and CD3+CD8+ populations were FACS-sorted from unstimulated pre-transplant donor and recipient cells taken from spleen or lymph nodes. With regard to this clone: Its cognate antigen has yet to be identified. Base-call qualities are not available, and no considerably larger clone is one nucleotide away.

The chain is made from TRBV11-3 and TRBJ1-1, with the D gene not confidently named. The clonotype originates from a human donor who was the organ donor for an intestinal transplant. Sequenced material: unstimulated CD4+ T cells sorted from spleen or lymph node cells, taken before transplant. This receptor carries the CDR3 CASRGTEAFF. Read as DNA, the sequence is TGTGCCAGCAGGGGCACTGAAGCTTTCTTT.